This T cell receptor (beta chain) is drawn from a study of Graves' ophthalmopathy and Graves' hyperthyroidism. Study-level information: Peripheral blood was collected at initial diagnosis, before any treatment.

Trimming pared 8 bases from V and 5 bases from J, leaving 19 bases between. Germline V lookup: CDR1 DFQATT, CDR2 SNEGSKA (reference sequence). CDR3 length: 15 residues. The study amplified TCR beta CDR3 regions using RNA transcripts. RT-PCR with HTBI primers came first, then second-round multiplex PCR. A single record per CDR3 protein comes from TCRdb applying MiXCR to the multiplex PCR reads. The sample includes some 210,000 distinct CDR3 sequences, under 30% of them seen just once. In its sample, this clonotype was seen many times. The sequenced sample was peripheral blood. The sequence was obtained from a man in his forties or fifties with Graves' ophthalmopathy. The gene calls are TRBV20-1 and TRBJ1-6; TRBD1 might be the D (6 bases). In nucleotides, the CDR3 is TGCAGTCCTTTGGGGTCGGACAGTAATAATTCACCCCTCCACTTT. Translation gives CSPLGSDSNNSPLHF.